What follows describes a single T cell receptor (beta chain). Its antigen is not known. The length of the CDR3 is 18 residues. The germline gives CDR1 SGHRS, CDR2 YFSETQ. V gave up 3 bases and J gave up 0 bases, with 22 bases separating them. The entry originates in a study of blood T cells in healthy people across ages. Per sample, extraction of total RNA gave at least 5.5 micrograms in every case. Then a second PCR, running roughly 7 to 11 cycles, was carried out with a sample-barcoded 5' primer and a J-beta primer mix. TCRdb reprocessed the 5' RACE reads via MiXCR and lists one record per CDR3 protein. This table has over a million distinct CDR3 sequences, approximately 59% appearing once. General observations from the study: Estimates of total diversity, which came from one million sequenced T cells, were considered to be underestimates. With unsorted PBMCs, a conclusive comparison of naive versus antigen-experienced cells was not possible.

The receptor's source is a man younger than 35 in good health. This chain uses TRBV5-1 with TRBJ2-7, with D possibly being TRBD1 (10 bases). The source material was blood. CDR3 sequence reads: CASSSGTGVSGSSYEQYF. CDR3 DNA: TGCGCCAGCAGCTCGGGGACAGGGGTTAGCGGGAGCTCCTACGAGCAGTACTTC.